One sample yielded the 8 T cell receptor beta chains listed below, sequenced in a study of blood T cell repertoires in COVID-19. Data came from immunoSEQ multiplex PCR; TCRdb stores just in-frame clones and leaves some out. The table has about 90,000 clones, about three quarters seen once. The sequencing input was peripheral blood. The source of these receptors is a man in his 70s with acute or convalescent COVID-19.

The chain recombines TRBV6-6 with TRBJ1-1; no definite D call. Germline V gene sequence: CDR1 MNHNY, CDR2 SVGAGI (reference sequence). The CDR3 has 14 residues. V was trimmed by 2 bases and J by 1 base, leaving 8 bases between them. CDR3 bases: TGTGCCAGCAGTTACACCGACTGGAACACTGAAGCTTTCTTT. Its protein product is CASSYTDWNTEAFF.

This clone was recorded once. The CDR3 DNA is TGCGCCAGCAGCTTGGGAAGCGATCATCAGCCCCAGCATTTT. This encodes CASSLGSDHQPQHF. This chain connects TRBV5-1 to TRBJ1-5, with no clear D. The V and J ends lost 0 bases and 5 bases respectively, with 9 bases between them. This CDR3 has 14 residues. In germline, CDR1 is SGHRS, CDR2 YFSETQ.

This clone has only a few counts. J is TRBJ2-3 and V is TRBV10-1; 7 nucleotides line up with TRBD2. The germline V gene encodes CDR1 WNHNN and CDR2 SYGVQD (reference sequence). V gave up 2 bases and J gave up 6 bases; unmatched junction bases: 5. The CDR3 is 14 amino acids. CDR3 DNA: TGCGCCAGCAGTGAGCGAGCGGGGTTTGATACGCAGTATTTT. Its translation is CASSERAGFDTQYF.

The chain has TRBV5-4 and TRBJ2-3; D gene uncertain. Trimming took 0 bases from V and 7 from J, leaving 6 bases between them. CDR1 and CDR2 (germline): SGHNT, YYREEE (reference sequence). This CDR3 contains 12 residues. CDR3 in amino acids: CASSLDSYTQYF. The DNA for the CDR3 is TGTGCCAGCAGCTTGGATTCTTATACGCAGTATTTT.

V is TRBV3-1 (or the pseudogene TRBV3-2) and J is TRBJ2-1; 12 nucleotides agree with TRBD1. The CDR3 runs 16 residues. V shed 1 base, J shed 7 bases, and the junction held 5 bases outside the gene matches. In germline, CDR1 is LGHDT, CDR2 YNNKEL (reference sequence). In DNA, the CDR3 is TGTGCCAGCAGCCAAGGGGGACAGGGGGCATTGAATGAGCAGTTCTTC. It is translated as CASSQGGQGALNEQFF.

The rearrangement joins TRBV4-1 to TRBJ1-3, with TRBD1 identical over 7 bases. Germline CDR1 and CDR2: MGHRA and YSYEKL. There are 15 residues in the CDR3. The trim removed 4 bases at V and 0 bases at J, leaving 3 bases unmatched. The CDR3 DNA reads as TGCGCCAGCAGCCGGGGACAGTTCTCTGGAAACACCATATATTTT. Its protein product is CASSRGQFSGNTIYF.

J is TRBJ2-3 and V is TRBV29-1; 9 nucleotides align to TRBD1. The CDR3 covers 15 residues. With V trimmed by 3 bases and J by 6 bases, 10 bases remained unmatched. Germline CDR1 is SQVTM and CDR2 is ANQGSEA. Here the CDR3 reads CSVEGDRVSSDTQYF. CDR3 sequence (DNA): TGCAGCGTTGAGGGGGACAGGGTGTCATCGGATACGCAGTATTTT.

The table lists this clone with a few counts. The chain recombines TRBV3-1 (or the pseudogene TRBV3-2) with TRBJ1-5, with D possibly TRBD1 on 6 matching bases. V lost 0 bases and J 7 bases, leaving 10 bases between the germline ends. CDR3 size: 14 residues. In germline, CDR1 is LGHDT, CDR2 YNNKEL (reference sequence). CDR3 nucleotide sequence: TGTGCCAGCAGCCAAGATAGGGGGAACCAGCCCCAGCATTTT. Its translation: CASSQDRGNQPQHF.